Each of the 27 T cell receptor beta chains below was sequenced from the same sample in a study of T cell responses to AZD1222 COVID-19 vaccine. This table comes from immunoSEQ multiplex PCR, and its TCRdb copy is limited to in-frame clones, with some not included. The sample has approximately 150,000 clones, approximately 89% seen once; the top ten hold approximately 1.8%. Sequenced here: peripheral blood, sampled 28 days after the second AZD1222 dose. The receptors stem from an adult who received the AZD1222 COVID-19 vaccine.

The V call is TRBV6-2 or TRBV6-3, the J call TRBJ2-1; D unclear. V was cut by 2 bases and J by 9 bases, with 17 bases left in between. Germline V gene lookup returns CDR1 MNHEY and CDR2 SVGEGT. The CDR3 sequence is 15 residues long. The CDR3 region is CASSYPQRRGGEQFF. The CDR3 nucleotides read TGTGCCAGCAGTTACCCCCAGCGCCGCGGCGGTGAGCAGTTCTTC.

This clone showed up just a few times. This chain joins TRBV7-6 and TRBJ1-6; 9 bases fit TRBD1. Germline CDR1 SGHVS, CDR2 FNYEAQ. V shed 7 bases, J shed 10 bases, and the junction held 11 bases outside the gene matches. The CDR3 is 15 amino acids. The CDR3 region is CASKQTGGTDSPLHF. The CDR3 nucleotides are TGTGCCAGCAAGCAGACAGGGGGTACAGACTCACCCCTCCACTTT.

This sequence joins TRBV6-5 and TRBJ2-1; perhaps D is TRBD1 or TRBD2 (5 bases each). The CDR3 contains 14 residues. V lost 0 bases to trimming and J lost 8 bases, with 11 bases between them. The germline gives CDR1 MNHEY, CDR2 SVGAGI. The DNA for the CDR3 is TGTGCCAGCAGTTACTCGGCCGGGGCGTATGAGCAGTTCTTC. It yields the protein CASSYSAGAYEQFF.

V and J are TRBV3-1 (or the pseudogene TRBV3-2) and TRBJ1-2; D is undetermined. The ends were cut back, 1 base at V and 6 bases at J, with 9 bases in the middle. The CDR3 totals 13 residues. Per germline, CDR1 LGHDT and CDR2 YNNKEL (reference sequence). Here the CDR3 reads CASSQAVGHGYTF. The CDR3 bases are TGTGCCAGCAGCCAAGCGGTCGGTCATGGCTACACCTTC.

The chain carries TRBV6-5 and TRBJ1-3; the D is unclear. The germline V gene has CDR1 MNHEY and CDR2 SVGAGI. The CDR3 runs to 15 residues. V shed 5 bases and J shed 0 bases, with 11 bases lying between them. DNA of the CDR3: TGTGCCAGCAGTAAGTCGGACCTCTCTGGAAACACCATATATTTT. Its translation: CASSKSDLSGNTIYF.

The chain recombines TRBV28 with TRBJ1-4; D not certain. Trimming removed 2 bases at V and 4 bases at J, with 8 bases between. The CDR3 is 14 residues long. Germline V gives CDR1 MDHEN, CDR2 SYDVKM. CDR3 sequence: CASSLPGVNEKLFF. The CDR3 DNA is TGTGCCAGCAGTTTACCCGGGGTTAATGAAAAACTGTTTTTT.

The V call is TRBV18, the J call TRBJ2-7, with 8 bases lining up with TRBD1. The trim removed 3 bases at V and 3 bases at J, leaving 1 base unmatched. This CDR3 contains 13 residues. The germline gives CDR1 KGHSH, CDR2 LQKENI. The CDR3 here is CASSPGTGYEQYF. In DNA, the CDR3 is TGTGCCAGCTCACCCGGGACAGGCTACGAGCAGTACTTC.

The rearrangement uses TRBV27 and TRBJ2-1, with D perhaps being TRBD1 or TRBD2 (5 bases each). The length of the CDR3 is 16 residues. Germline V lookup: CDR1 MNHEY, CDR2 SMNVEV (reference sequence). The V end lost 2 bases, the J end lost 8 bases, and 19 bases lay between the germline ends. The CDR3 loop is CASSLAGTDEMYEQFF. The CDR3 bases are TGTGCCAGCAGTTTAGCCGGGACGGACGAAATGTATGAGCAGTTCTTC.

This clone occurred once. This chain connects TRBV28 to TRBJ1-6, with 8 bases matching TRBD1. The CDR3 runs to 14 residues. In germline, CDR1 is MDHEN, CDR2 SYDVKM. V lost 4 bases, J lost 12 bases, and 8 bases stayed unmatched. The CDR3: CASSSGQGYEPLHF. The CDR3 DNA reads as TGTGCCAGCAGTTCCGGACAGGGCTATGAACCCCTCCACTTT.

The rearrangement joins TRBV6-5 to TRBJ1-1; D is ambiguous. V lost 0 bases and J 2 bases, leaving 13 bases between the germline ends. The CDR3 sequence is 16 residues long. From germline, CDR1 is MNHEY and CDR2 SVGAGI. CDR3 in DNA: TGTGCCAGCAGTTACTCGACTTGGGGAGTTAACACTGAAGCTTTCTTT. It specifies CASSYSTWGVNTEAFF.

This chain uses TRBV7-9 with TRBJ2-1; 11 nucleotides align to TRBD2. CDR1 is SEHNR and CDR2 is FQNEAQ in the germline V gene (reference sequence). The CDR3 sequence is 16 residues long. V was clipped by 5 bases and J by 3 bases; unmatched bases: 6. CDR3: CASSRRGTSGYNEQFF. The CDR3 DNA sequence: TGTGCCAGCAGCCGACGCGGGACTAGCGGCTACAATGAGCAGTTCTTC.

This chain links TRBV19 with TRBJ1-1, with D unresolved. CDR1 is LNHDA and CDR2 is SQIVND in the germline V gene (reference sequence). CDR3 size: 13 residues. The ends were cut back, 3 bases at V and 1 base at J, with 6 bases in the middle. In nucleotides, the CDR3 is TGTGCCAGTAGTATTTCAGGGAACACTGAAGCTTTCTTT. Its protein product is CASSISGNTEAFF.

The V gene is TRBV19, the J gene TRBJ1-2, with 8 bases matching TRBD1. Germline values: CDR1 LNHDA, CDR2 SQIVND (reference sequence). The trim removed 7 bases at V and 4 bases at J, leaving 5 bases unmatched. The CDR3 totals 13 residues. CDR3: CASNSQGGYGYTF. The DNA for the CDR3 is TGTGCCAGTAACTCACAGGGGGGCTATGGCTACACCTTC.

This chain connects TRBV28 to TRBJ2-3; perhaps TRBD1 as D (6 bases). Per the germline V gene, CDR1 is MDHEN and CDR2 is SYDVKM. The CDR3 spans 14 residues. V was pared by 7 bases and J by 2 bases, with 13 bases between. CDR3 region: CASTRRGTTDTQYF. For the CDR3, the DNA is TGTGCCAGCACCCGAAGGGGGACCACAGATACGCAGTATTTT.

This clone was seen a single time. One junction end disagrees with the germline gene, perhaps due to a read error. CDR3 DNA: TGTGCCAACAGTACCCCGACAGGGTTGGATGGCTACACCTTC. It specifies CANSTPTGLDGYTF. V usage is TRBV6-2 or TRBV6-3 and J usage is TRBJ1-2; the match to TRBD1 covers 7 bases. CDR1 and CDR2 from the germline V gene are MNHEY and SVGEGT. The CDR3 has 14 residues.

The table lists this clone with a count of one. The chain is built from TRBV6-5 and TRBJ2-3; D remains ambiguous. Germline V CDR1 and CDR2: MNHEY, SVGAGI. Trimming removed 3 bases from V and 1 base from J, with 8 bases in between. The CDR3 loop spans 14 amino acids. CDR3 residues: CASSYGMRTDTQYF. In nucleotides, the CDR3 is TGTGCCAGCAGTTATGGGATGCGCACAGATACGCAGTATTTT.

Written as DNA, the CDR3 is TGCGCCACCTTGCCGGCCCGCCGAGGCTACACCTTC. It translates to CATLPARRGYTF. The chain uses TRBV10-2 and TRBJ1-2; D is unclear. V gave up 10 bases and J gave up 8 bases, with 17 bases separating them. Germline CDR1 is WSHSY and CDR2 is SAAADI. The CDR3 contains 12 residues.

V usage is TRBV7-8 and J usage is TRBJ1-4, with D possibly matching TRBD1 (6 bases). Trimming left V 4 bases short and J 3 bases short, with 15 bases between. CDR3 size: 16 residues. The germline V gene has CDR1 SGHVS and CDR2 FQNEAQ. The CDR3 protein is CASSWYRDPANEKLFF. In DNA form, the CDR3 reads TGTGCCAGCAGCTGGTACAGGGACCCGGCTAATGAAAAACTGTTTTTT.

J is TRBJ1-5 and V is TRBV7-9, with 11 bases aligning to TRBD1. The CDR3 is 14 residues long. CDR1 and CDR2 (germline): SEHNR, FQNEAQ (reference sequence). V was clipped by 3 bases and J by 6 bases; unmatched bases: 1. Here the CDR3 reads CASSFGTGGQPQHF. The CDR3, as DNA: TGTGCCAGCAGCTTCGGGACAGGGGGTCAGCCCCAGCATTTT. Filled out from reference TRBV7-9 and TRBJ1-5, the complete variable domain reads DTGVSQNPRHKITKRGQNVTFRCDPISEHNRLYWYRQTLGQGPEFLTYFQNEAQLEKSRLLSDRFSAERPKGSFSTLEIQRTEQGDSAMYLCASSFGTGGQPQHFGDGTRLSIL.

The DNA for the CDR3 is TGTGCCAGCAGCTGGCTCCGGGAAAGGGTTTATGGCTACACCTTC. Translation gives CASSWLRERVYGYTF. The V gene is TRBV7-2, the J gene TRBJ1-2, with unresolved D. V lost 4 bases and J lost 5, with 17 bases in between. Germline V gives CDR1 SGHTA, CDR2 FQGNSA. This CDR3 spans 15 amino acids.

In its sample, this clone was seen once. This chain uses TRBV30 with TRBJ1-2; possibly TRBD1 for D (5 bases). Germline V lookup: CDR1 GTSNPN, CDR2 SVGIG (reference sequence). Trimming removed 3 bases at V and 8 bases at J, with 16 bases between. The CDR3 is 13 amino acids. CDR3 residues: CAWRPGTAYGYTF. The CDR3 coding sequence is TGTGCCTGGAGGCCCGGGACGGCGTACGGCTACACCTTC.

The chain is built from TRBV11-1 and TRBJ1-2; D possibly corresponds to TRBD1 (5 bases). Looked up from germline, CDR1 is SGHAT and CDR2 is FQDESV (reference sequence). The CDR3 has 12 residues. Trimming removed 3 bases at V and 8 bases at J, with 10 bases between. The CDR3 nucleotides read TGTGCCAGCAGCTTCGGGGGGGACGGCTACACCTTC. Its protein is CASSFGGDGYTF. The whole variable domain, remainder taken from reference TRBV11-1 and TRBJ1-2, is EAEVAQSPRYKITEKSQAVAFWCDPISGHATLYWYRQILGQGPELLVQFQDESVVDDSQLPKDRFSAERLKGVDSTLKIQPAELGDSAMYLCASSFGGDGYTFGSGTRLTVV.

J is TRBJ1-2 and V is TRBV7-3; D perhaps matches TRBD1 (5 bases). The CDR3 consists of 13 residues. CDR1 is SGHTA, CDR2 FQGTGA, per germline. The germline V and J ends were trimmed by 1 base and 4 bases, with 7 bases remaining between them. For the CDR3, the DNA is TGTGCCAGCAGCTTAAGGGACGGCTATGGCTACACCTTC. It specifies CASSLRDGYGYTF.

The chain is built from TRBV7-2 and TRBJ2-3; unclear D gene. Trimming removed 1 base at V and 3 bases at J, with 14 bases between. CDR1 SGHTA and CDR2 FQGNSA come from the germline V gene. This CDR3 is 16 amino acids long. CDR3 sequence (DNA): TGTGCCAGCAGCTTAGATCGGTCTAGTTGGACAGATACGCAGTATTTT. It is translated as CASSLDRSSWTDTQYF.

The chain links TRBV7-3 to TRBJ2-3; D call uncertain. The CDR3 is 16 amino acids. Germline CDR1 SGHTA, CDR2 FQGTGA. Trimming cost V 5 bases and J 3 bases, with 18 bases left between them. DNA for the CDR3: TGTGCCAGCAGCCCCTCAGCAGCGAAAGTGACAGATACGCAGTATTTT. Residues: CASSPSAAKVTDTQYF.

The genes are TRBV30 and TRBJ1-2, with 7 bases matching TRBD1. V gave up 1 base and J gave up 8 bases; unmatched junction bases: 7. This CDR3 region has 13 residues. Germline CDR1 and CDR2: GTSNPN and SVGIG (reference sequence). Written as DNA, the CDR3 is TGTGCCTGGAGTGGGAAGGGGGCGGGAGGCTACACCTTC. Translated: CAWSGKGAGGYTF.

The chain uses TRBV6-5 and TRBJ2-2, with 9 bases identical to TRBD2. In germline, CDR1 is MNHEY, CDR2 SVGAGI. V shed 5 bases and J 6 bases; nucleotides not matched to a gene: 4. The length of the CDR3 is 14 residues. The CDR3 coding sequence is TGTGCCAGCAGTCCTAGCGGGAAGCCCGGGGAGCTGTTTTTT. Its protein product is CASSPSGKPGELFF.